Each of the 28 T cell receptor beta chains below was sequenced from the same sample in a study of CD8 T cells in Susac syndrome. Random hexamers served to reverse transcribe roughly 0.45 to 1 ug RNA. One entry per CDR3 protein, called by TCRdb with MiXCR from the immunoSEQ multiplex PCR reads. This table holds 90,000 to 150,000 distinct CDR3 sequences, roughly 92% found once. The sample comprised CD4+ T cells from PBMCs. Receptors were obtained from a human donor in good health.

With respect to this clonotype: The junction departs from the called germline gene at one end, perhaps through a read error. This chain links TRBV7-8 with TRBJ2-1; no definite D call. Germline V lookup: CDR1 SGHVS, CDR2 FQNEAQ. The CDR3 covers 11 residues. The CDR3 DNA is TGTACCAGCAGCTTTAGTAATGAGCAGTTCTTC. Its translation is CTSSFSNEQFF.

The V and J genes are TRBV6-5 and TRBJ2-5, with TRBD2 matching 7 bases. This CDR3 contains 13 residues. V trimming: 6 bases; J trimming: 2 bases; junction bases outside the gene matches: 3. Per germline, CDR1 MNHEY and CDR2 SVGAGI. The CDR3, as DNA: TGTGCCAGCAGGTTTAGCGGGCAAGAGACCCAGTACTTC. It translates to CASRFSGQETQYF.

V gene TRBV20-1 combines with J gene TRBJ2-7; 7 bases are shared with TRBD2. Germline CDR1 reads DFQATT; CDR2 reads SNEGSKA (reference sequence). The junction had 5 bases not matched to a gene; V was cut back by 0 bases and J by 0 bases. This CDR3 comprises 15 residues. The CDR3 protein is CSARDPRTSSYEQYF. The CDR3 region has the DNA TGCAGTGCTAGAGATCCGAGGACTAGCTCCTACGAGCAGTACTTC.

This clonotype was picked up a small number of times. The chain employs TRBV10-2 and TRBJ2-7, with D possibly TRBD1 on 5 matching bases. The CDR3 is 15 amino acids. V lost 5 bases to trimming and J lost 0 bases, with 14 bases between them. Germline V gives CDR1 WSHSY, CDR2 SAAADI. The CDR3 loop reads CASSLIRVNSYEQYF. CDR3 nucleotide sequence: TGCGCCAGCAGTCTGATCAGGGTCAACTCCTACGAGCAGTACTTC.

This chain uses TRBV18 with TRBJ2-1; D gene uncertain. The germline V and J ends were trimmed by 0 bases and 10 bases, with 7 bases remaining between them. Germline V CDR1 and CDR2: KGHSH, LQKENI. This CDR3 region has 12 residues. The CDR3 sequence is CASSPPSGEQFF. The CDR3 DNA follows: TGTGCCAGCTCACCACCCTCTGGGGAGCAGTTCTTC.

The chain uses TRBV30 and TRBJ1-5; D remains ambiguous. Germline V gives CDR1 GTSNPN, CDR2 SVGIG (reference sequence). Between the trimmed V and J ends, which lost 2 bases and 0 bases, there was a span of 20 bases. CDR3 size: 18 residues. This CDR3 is CAWSRASRNAYSNQPQHF. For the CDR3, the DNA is TGTGCCTGGAGTAGAGCATCACGGAACGCTTATAGCAATCAGCCCCAGCATTTT.

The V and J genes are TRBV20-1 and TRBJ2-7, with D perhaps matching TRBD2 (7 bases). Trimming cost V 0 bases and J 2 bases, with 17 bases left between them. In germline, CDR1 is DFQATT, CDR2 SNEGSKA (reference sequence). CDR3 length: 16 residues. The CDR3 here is CSARDLGRDTTYEQYF. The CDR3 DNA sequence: TGCAGTGCTAGAGATCTGGGGAGGGACACCACCTACGAGCAGTACTTC.

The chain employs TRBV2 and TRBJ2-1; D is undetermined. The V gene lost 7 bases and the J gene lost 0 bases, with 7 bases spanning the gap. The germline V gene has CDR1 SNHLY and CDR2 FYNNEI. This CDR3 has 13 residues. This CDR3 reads CASMWDSYNEQFF. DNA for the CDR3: TGTGCCAGCATGTGGGACTCCTACAATGAGCAGTTCTTC. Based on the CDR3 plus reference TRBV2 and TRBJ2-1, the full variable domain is EPEVTQTPSHQVTQMGQEVILRCVPISNHLYFYWYRQILGQKVEFLVSFYNNEISEKSEIFDDQFSVERPDGSNFTLKIRSTKLEDSAMYFCASMWDSYNEQFFGPGTRLTVL.

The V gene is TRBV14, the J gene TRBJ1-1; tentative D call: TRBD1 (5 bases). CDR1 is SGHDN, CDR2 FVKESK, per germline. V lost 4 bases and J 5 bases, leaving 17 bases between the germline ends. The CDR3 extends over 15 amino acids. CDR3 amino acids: CASSLRGRGETEAFF. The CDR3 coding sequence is TGTGCCAGCAGCCTCCGAGGAAGGGGCGAAACTGAAGCTTTCTTT.

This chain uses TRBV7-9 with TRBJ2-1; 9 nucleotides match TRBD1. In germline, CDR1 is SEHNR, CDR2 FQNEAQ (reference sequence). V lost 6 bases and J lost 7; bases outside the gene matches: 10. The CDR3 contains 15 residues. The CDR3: CASSSQGQGLNEQFF. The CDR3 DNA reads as TGTGCCAGCAGTTCACAGGGACAGGGTTTAAATGAGCAGTTCTTC.

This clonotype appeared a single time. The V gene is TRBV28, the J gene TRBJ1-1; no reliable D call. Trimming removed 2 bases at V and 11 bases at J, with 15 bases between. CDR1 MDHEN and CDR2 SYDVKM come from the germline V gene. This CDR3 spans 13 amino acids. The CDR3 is CASSLGNPLWAFF. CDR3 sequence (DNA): TGTGCCAGCAGTTTAGGTAACCCGCTTTGGGCTTTCTTT.

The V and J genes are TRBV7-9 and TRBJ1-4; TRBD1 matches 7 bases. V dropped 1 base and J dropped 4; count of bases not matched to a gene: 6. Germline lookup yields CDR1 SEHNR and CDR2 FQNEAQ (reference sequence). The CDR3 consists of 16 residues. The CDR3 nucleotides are TGTGCCAGCAGCTTAGAGGAGCAGGGGGGTAATGAAAAACTGTTTTTT. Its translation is CASSLEEQGGNEKLFF.

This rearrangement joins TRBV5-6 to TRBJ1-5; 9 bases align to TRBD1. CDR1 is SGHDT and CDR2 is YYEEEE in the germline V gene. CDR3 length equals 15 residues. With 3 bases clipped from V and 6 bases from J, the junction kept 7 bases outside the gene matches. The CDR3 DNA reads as TGTGCCAGCAGCTCCGGGACAGGGAGGTCTCAGCCCCAGCATTTT. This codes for CASSSGTGRSQPQHF.

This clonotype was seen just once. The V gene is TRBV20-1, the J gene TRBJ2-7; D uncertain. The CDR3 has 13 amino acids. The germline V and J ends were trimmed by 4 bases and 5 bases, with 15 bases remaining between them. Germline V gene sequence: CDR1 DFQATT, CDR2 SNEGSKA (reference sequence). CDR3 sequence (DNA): TGCAGTGCTAACCGGGCCCCATCAGACGAGCAGTACTTC. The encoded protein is CSANRAPSDEQYF.

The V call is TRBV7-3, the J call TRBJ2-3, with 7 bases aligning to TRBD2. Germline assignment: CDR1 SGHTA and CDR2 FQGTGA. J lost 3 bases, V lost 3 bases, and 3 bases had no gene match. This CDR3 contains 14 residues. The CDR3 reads CASSFGGSTDTQYF. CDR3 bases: TGTGCCAGCAGCTTCGGCGGGAGTACAGATACGCAGTATTTT.

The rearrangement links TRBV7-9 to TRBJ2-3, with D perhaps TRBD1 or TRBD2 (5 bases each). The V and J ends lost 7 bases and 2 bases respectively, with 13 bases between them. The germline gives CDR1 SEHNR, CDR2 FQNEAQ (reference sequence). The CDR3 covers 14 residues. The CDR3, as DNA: TGTGCCAGCAATTGGGGGATCAACACAGATACGCAGTATTTT. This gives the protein CASNWGINTDTQYF.

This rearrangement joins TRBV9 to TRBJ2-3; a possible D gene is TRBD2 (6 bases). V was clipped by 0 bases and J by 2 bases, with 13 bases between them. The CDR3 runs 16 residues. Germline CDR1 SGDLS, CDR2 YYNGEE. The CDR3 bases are TGTGCCAGCAGCGTAGTGGAGGGGATCAACACAGATACGCAGTATTTT. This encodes CASSVVEGINTDTQYF.

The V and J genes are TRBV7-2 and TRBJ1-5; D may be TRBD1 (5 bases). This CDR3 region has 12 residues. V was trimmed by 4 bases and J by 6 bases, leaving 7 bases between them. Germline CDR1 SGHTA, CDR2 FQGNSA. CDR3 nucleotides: TGTGCCAGCAGCTCTCAGGGTCAGCCCCAGCATTTT. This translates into CASSSQGQPQHF.

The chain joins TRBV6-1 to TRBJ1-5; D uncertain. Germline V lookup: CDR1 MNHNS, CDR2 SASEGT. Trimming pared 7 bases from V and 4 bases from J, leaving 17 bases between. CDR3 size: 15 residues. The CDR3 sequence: CASTPMREGNQPQHF. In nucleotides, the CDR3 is TGTGCCAGCACCCCGATGCGGGAGGGAAATCAGCCCCAGCATTTT.

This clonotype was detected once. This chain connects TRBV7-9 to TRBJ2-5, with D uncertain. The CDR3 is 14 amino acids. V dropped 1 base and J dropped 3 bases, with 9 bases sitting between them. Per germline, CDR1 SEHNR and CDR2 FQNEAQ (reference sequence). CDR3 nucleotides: TGTGCCAGCAGCTTAGATACGCTTGAAGAGACCCAGTACTTC. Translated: CASSLDTLEETQYF.

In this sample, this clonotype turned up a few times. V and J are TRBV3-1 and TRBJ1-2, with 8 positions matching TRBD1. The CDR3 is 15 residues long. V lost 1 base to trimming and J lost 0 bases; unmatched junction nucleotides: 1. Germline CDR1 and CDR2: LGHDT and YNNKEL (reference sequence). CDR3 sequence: CASSQGDRSNYGYTF. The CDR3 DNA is TGTGCCAGCAGCCAAGGGGACAGGTCTAACTATGGCTACACCTTC.

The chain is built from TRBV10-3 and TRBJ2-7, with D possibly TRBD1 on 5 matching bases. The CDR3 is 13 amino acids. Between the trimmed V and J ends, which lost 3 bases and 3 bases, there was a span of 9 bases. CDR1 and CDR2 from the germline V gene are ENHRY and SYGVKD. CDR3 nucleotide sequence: TGTGCCATCAGTGAACAGGAGATCTACGAGCAGTACTTC. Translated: CAISEQEIYEQYF.

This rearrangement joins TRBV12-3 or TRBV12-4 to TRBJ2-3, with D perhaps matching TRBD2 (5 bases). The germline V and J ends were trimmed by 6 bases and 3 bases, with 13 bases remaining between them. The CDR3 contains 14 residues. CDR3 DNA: TGTGCCAGCAGCCTGCTGGGAGCAACAGATACGCAGTATTTT. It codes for CASSLLGATDTQYF.

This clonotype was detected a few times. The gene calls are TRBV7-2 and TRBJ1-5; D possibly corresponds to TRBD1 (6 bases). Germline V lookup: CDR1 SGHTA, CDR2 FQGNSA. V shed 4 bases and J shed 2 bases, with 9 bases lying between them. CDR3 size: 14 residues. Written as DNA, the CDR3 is TGTGCCAGCAGCTCCCGACAGGGCAATCAGCCCCAGCATTTT. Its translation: CASSSRQGNQPQHF.

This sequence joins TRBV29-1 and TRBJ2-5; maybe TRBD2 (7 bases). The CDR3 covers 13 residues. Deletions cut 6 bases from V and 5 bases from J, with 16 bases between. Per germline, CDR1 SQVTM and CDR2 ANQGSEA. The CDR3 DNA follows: TGCAGCGTCCGAGGGGGGGCGCGGGAGACCCAGTACTTC. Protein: CSVRGGARETQYF. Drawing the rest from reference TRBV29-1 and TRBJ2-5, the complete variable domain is SAVISQKPSRDICQRGTSLTIQCQVDSQVTMMFWYRQQPGQSLTLIATANQGSEATYESGFVIDKFPISRPNLTFSTLTVSNMSPEDSSIYLCSVRGGARETQYFGPGTRLLVL.

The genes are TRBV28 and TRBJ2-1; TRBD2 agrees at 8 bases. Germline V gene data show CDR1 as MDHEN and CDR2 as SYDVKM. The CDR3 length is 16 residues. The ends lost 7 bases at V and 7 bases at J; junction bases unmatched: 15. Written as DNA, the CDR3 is TGTGCCAGCACTCCCGGGTTCCGCCGGGGGGGGAATGAGCAGTTCTTC. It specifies CASTPGFRRGGNEQFF.

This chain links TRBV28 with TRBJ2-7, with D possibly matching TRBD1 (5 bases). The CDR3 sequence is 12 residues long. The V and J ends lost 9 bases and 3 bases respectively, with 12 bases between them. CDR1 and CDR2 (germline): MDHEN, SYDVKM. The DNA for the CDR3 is TGTGCCAGAACTCTTGACAGCTACGAGCAGTACTTC. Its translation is CARTLDSYEQYF.

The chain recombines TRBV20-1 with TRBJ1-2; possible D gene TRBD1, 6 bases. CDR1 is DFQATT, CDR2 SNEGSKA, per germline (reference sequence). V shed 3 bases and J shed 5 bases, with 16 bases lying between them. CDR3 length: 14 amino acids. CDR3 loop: CSARGAGTRYGYTF. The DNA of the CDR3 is TGCAGTGCTAGGGGGGCAGGCACACGGTATGGCTACACCTTC.